The sequence of this T cell receptor beta chain was determined in a study of OX40 agonist ivuxolimab in advanced cancers. In the study overall: Enrollees could have had prior anti-PD-1, anti-PD-L1 or anti-CTLA-4 therapy, which around 43% had received.

Study observations and caveats: Antigen targets of the expanded peripheral T cells went undetermined. In the 0.1-3.0 mg/kg groups, partial responders showed among the lowest expansion.

This CDR3 has 15 residues. Germline values: CDR1 SGHVS, CDR2 FNYEAQ. Trimming took 2 bases from V and 4 from J, leaving 13 bases between them. In its sample, this clone was seen a few times. What it binds is unknown. Excluded were patients having autoimmune disease history or systemic immunosuppression. Clones were sequenced by immunoSEQ multiplex PCR, and TCRdb holds only the in-frame ones, with some missing. The table lists about 67,000 clones, about 88% of them singletons. The sequence derives from an adult with an advanced solid tumor such as melanoma, head and neck, liver or kidney cancer. Here the sequenced sample was CD4+ or CD8+ T cells sorted from blood, taken in a trial of the OX40 agonist ivuxolimab. The genes are TRBV7-6 and TRBJ2-3, with D tentatively TRBD2 (5 bases). CDR3 bases: TGTGCCAGCAGCTTATCGCCTAGCCCGGCAGATACGCAGTATTTT. Amino acid sequence: CASSLSPSPADTQYF.